The 8 T cell receptor beta chains listed next were all sequenced from one sample in a study of cytomegalovirus exposure and HLA in healthy donors. The PCR ran on 60 Vbeta and 13 Jbeta primers. The table came from immunoSEQ multiplex PCR; TCRdb's copy has only in-frame clones and leaves some out. The sample yields 100,000 to 150,000 clones, around 82% seen once. Source material: PBMCs. Every receptor here comes from a boy aged 5-17 years in good health and CMV-seronegative.

The rearrangement joins TRBV9 to TRBJ2-3, with 11 bases identical to TRBD2. Germline CDR1 SGDLS, CDR2 YYNGEE. V lost 0 bases and J lost 0; bases outside the gene matches: 9. This CDR3 has 19 residues. The CDR3 DNA is TGTGCCAGCAGCGTAGGGTCTTCACGGACTAGCGGGAGCACAGATACGCAGTATTTT. Protein sequence: CASSVGSSRTSGSTDTQYF.

The rearrangement uses TRBV7-9 and TRBJ2-7; D is possibly TRBD1 (6 bases). The CDR3 contains 16 residues. Germline values: CDR1 SEHNR, CDR2 FQNEAQ (reference sequence). V lost 5 bases to trimming and J lost 0 bases, with 17 bases between them. CDR3 sequence reads: CASSPPGGKSSYEQYF. The CDR3 bases are TGTGCCAGCAGCCCCCCTGGGGGCAAAAGCTCCTACGAGCAGTACTTC.

This clone was counted between two and nine times. The rearrangement joins TRBV5-3 to TRBJ1-6, with 7 bases aligning to TRBD1. TRBV5-3 is an ORF, with its function uncertain. Trimming removed 6 bases from V and 10 bases from J; junction bases left unmatched: 16. The CDR3 length is 16 residues. The CDR3 coding sequence is TGTGCCAGAAAGGGGGACAGAGGGGCGCAAGGATCACCCCTCCACTTT. Protein product: CARKGDRGAQGSPLHF.

The chain couples TRBV19 to TRBJ2-1, with 10 nucleotides matching TRBD1. The germline V gene encodes CDR1 LNHDA and CDR2 SQIVND (reference sequence). The CDR3 runs to 15 residues. V lost 5 bases and J lost 7; bases outside the gene matches: 8. The CDR3 region is CASSPGQGHFNEQFF. The CDR3 DNA follows: TGTGCCAGTAGTCCGGGACAGGGGCATTTTAATGAGCAGTTCTTC.

The chain is built from TRBV5-4 and TRBJ1-4; D gene unclear. With 1 base removed from V and 2 bases from J, the gap between germline ends came to 9 bases. The CDR3 loop spans 15 amino acids. Germline V gene data show CDR1 as SGHNT and CDR2 as YYREEE (reference sequence). The CDR3 DNA is TGTGCCAGCAGCTTGACTGCAGCGACTAATGAAAAACTGTTTTTT. It specifies CASSLTAATNEKLFF.

The genes are TRBV7-2 and TRBJ1-1; 10 nucleotides agree with TRBD1. This CDR3 region has 13 residues. Germline V gene data show CDR1 as SGHTA and CDR2 as FQGNSA. Trimming removed 4 bases from V and 8 bases from J; junction bases left unmatched: 4. The CDR3 DNA follows: TGTGCCAGCAGCTGGACAGGGGGGGTAGAAGCTTTCTTT. Protein product: CASSWTGGVEAFF.

The chain employs TRBV11-2 and TRBJ1-2; D not certain. Germline loops: CDR1 SGHAT, CDR2 FQNNGV. The CDR3 loop spans 12 amino acids. Trimming stripped 8 bases from V and 4 bases from J, with 11 bases between. This CDR3 is CASLRGSYGYTF. The CDR3 DNA follows: TGTGCCAGCCTTCGCGGCTCCTATGGCTACACCTTC.

This clone was recorded once. The rearrangement links TRBV29-1 to TRBJ2-7, with 7 bases aligning to TRBD1. V lost 5 bases, J lost 0 bases, and 7 bases stayed unmatched. The V gene's germline CDR1 is SQVTM and CDR2 ANQGSEA. The CDR3 covers 14 residues. The CDR3 is CSVLGQASSYEQYF. As DNA, the CDR3 is TGCAGCGTTCTAGGACAGGCTTCCTCCTACGAGCAGTACTTC.